The clone carrying this T cell receptor beta chain was seen just once. Its antigen is as yet unknown. The data are from a study of shared clonotypes between healthy human individuals. Study-level points and caveats: Sampling used blood alone; tissue repertoires probably differ.

Germline CDR1 MNHNS, CDR2 SASEGT. V was trimmed by 0 bases and J by 0 bases, leaving 10 bases between them. CDR3 size: 16 residues. The material for each subset, its genomic DNA, was split evenly across several immunoSEQ plates. The repertoire was sequenced with immunoSEQ multiplex PCR; TCRdb's copy has only in-frame clones and lacks some. Of fewer than 650,000 clones in the sample, roughly four fifths were seen once. The clonotype originates from a woman in her thirties or forties in good health. Some clones in this sample may be carry-over from other donors' samples. The chain carries TRBV6-1 and TRBJ2-3; D gene unclear. The source material was PBMCs. For the CDR3, the DNA is TGTGCCAGCAGTGAAGCGCACGCAGGAAGCACAGATACGCAGTATTTT. Its translation: CASSEAHAGSTDTQYF.